Listed here are 10 T cell receptor beta chains from one sample, sequenced in a study of blood T cell repertoires in COVID-19. TCRdb's copy holds only in-frame clones and misses some; the assay was immunoSEQ multiplex PCR. The sample lists about 210,000 clones, roughly 81% occurring once. The sequenced sample consisted of peripheral blood. The receptors come from a woman between 50 and 59 years old with active or convalescent COVID-19.

This clone came up once. The chain couples TRBV5-1 to TRBJ2-1, with 9 positions matching TRBD1. The CDR3 has 15 residues. The V gene's germline CDR1 is SGHRS and CDR2 YFSETQ. V was pared by 2 bases and J by 3 bases, with 3 bases of the junction left unmatched. The CDR3 loop is CASSFRDRDYNEQFF. CDR3 nucleotide sequence: TGCGCCAGCAGCTTCCGGGACAGGGACTACAATGAGCAGTTCTTC.

This chain's CDR3 is CASSSGTDTQYF. CDR3 in DNA: TGTGCCAGCAGTTCCGGCACAGATACGCAGTATTTT. The chain links TRBV11-2 to TRBJ2-3; D unclear. V was trimmed by 6 bases and J by 1 base, leaving 5 bases between them. The CDR3 length is 12 residues. Germline V lookup: CDR1 SGHAT, CDR2 FQNNGV.

V gene TRBV28 combines with J gene TRBJ2-3; D is undetermined. Germline CDR1 reads MDHEN; CDR2 reads SYDVKM. The CDR3 sequence is 12 residues long. Trimming took 2 bases from V and 5 from J, leaving 5 bases between them. As DNA, the CDR3 is TGTGCCAGCAGTTTAAGCCTAGATACGCAGTATTTT. Its translation is CASSLSLDTQYF.

The chain employs TRBV5-1 and TRBJ2-3; 13 nucleotides line up with TRBD2. CDR1 and CDR2 from the germline V gene are SGHRS and YFSETQ. V was pared by 4 bases and J by 5 bases, with 7 bases of the junction left unmatched. CDR3 length: 16 residues. CDR3 amino acids: CASSMTSGRNGDTQYF. CDR3 DNA sequence: TGCGCCAGCAGCATGACTAGCGGGAGGAACGGAGATACGCAGTATTTT.

The genes are TRBV3-1 (or the pseudogene TRBV3-2) and TRBJ2-3, with D unclear. V shed 2 bases and J shed 4 bases, with 10 bases lying between them. Germline CDR1 and CDR2: LGHDT and YNNKEL (reference sequence). The length of the CDR3 is 14 residues. The CDR3 spells CASSQRGAADTQYF. The CDR3 bases are TGTGCCAGCAGCCAACGCGGAGCCGCAGATACGCAGTATTTT.

The J gene is TRBJ1-4, the V gene TRBV6-6; D may be TRBD1 (5 bases). The CDR3 contains 12 residues. From germline, CDR1 is MNHNY and CDR2 SVGAGI (reference sequence). The V end lost 11 bases, the J end lost 8 bases, and 15 bases lay between the germline ends. Here the CDR3 DNA reads TGTGCCTCCTCTAGGGGCGGAGAAAAACTGTTTTTT. Translated: CASSRGGEKLFF.

This clone was seen just once. It differs at one base from a far larger clone, so likely a read error. The rearrangement joins TRBV5-4 to TRBJ2-7, with TRBD2 matching 12 bases. With V trimmed by 0 bases and J by 2 bases, 0 bases remained unmatched. The CDR3 extends over 15 amino acids. CDR1 SGHNT and CDR2 YYREEE come from the germline V gene (reference sequence). The CDR3: CASSLGLAGAYEQYF. As DNA, the CDR3 is TGTGCCAGCAGCTTGGGACTAGCGGGGGCCTACGAGCAGTACTTC.

The chain links TRBV5-5 to TRBJ1-5, with 7 bases that match TRBD1. CDR1 SGHKS and CDR2 YYEKEE come from the germline V gene (reference sequence). V was pared by 4 bases and J by 3 bases, with 4 bases of the junction left unmatched. The CDR3 has 14 amino acids. The CDR3 DNA reads TGTGCCAGCAGCCCGGGACAGAACAATCAGCCCCAGCATTTT. It yields the protein CASSPGQNNQPQHF. Using reference TRBV5-5 and TRBJ1-5 for the parts outside the CDR3, the full variable domain is DAGVTQSPTHLIKTRGQQVTLRCSPISGHKSVSWYQQVLGQGPQFIFQYYEKEERGRGNFPDRFSARQFPNYSSELNVNALLLGDSALYLCASSPGQNNQPQHFGDGTRLSIL.

The rearrangement uses TRBV18 and TRBJ1-3; D is unclear. The length of the CDR3 is 16 residues. V dropped 5 bases and J dropped 6 bases, with 20 bases sitting between them. Germline CDR1 is KGHSH and CDR2 is LQKENI. CDR3 sequence (DNA): TGTGCCAGCTCAGTCCTTCCCAGGAGGTCCTTAAACACCATATATTTT. It codes for CASSVLPRRSLNTIYF.

This chain links TRBV5-5 with TRBJ2-1; 7 nucleotides agree with TRBD1. There are 16 residues in the CDR3. V lost 4 bases, J lost 4 bases, and 11 bases stayed unmatched. Per germline, CDR1 SGHKS and CDR2 YYEKEE (reference sequence). Here the CDR3 DNA reads TGTGCCAGCAGCGCATTGGGACAGTTAATTTACAATGAGCAGTTCTTC. Encoded protein: CASSALGQLIYNEQFF.